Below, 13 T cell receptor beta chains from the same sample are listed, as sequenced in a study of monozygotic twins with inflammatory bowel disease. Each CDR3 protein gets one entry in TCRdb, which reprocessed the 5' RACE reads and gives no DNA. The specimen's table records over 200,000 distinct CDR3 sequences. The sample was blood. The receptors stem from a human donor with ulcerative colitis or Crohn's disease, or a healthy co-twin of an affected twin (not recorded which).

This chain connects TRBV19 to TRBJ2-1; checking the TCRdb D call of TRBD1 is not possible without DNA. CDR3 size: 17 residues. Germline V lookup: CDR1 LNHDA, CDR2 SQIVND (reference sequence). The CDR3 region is CASSILYMRGSYNEQFF. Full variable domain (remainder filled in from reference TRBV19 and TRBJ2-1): DGGITQSPKYLFRKEGQNVTLSCEQNLNHDAMYWYRQDPGQGLRLIYYSQIVNDFQKGDIAEGYSVSREKKESFPLTVTSAQKNPTAFYLCASSILYMRGSYNEQFFGPGTRLTVL.

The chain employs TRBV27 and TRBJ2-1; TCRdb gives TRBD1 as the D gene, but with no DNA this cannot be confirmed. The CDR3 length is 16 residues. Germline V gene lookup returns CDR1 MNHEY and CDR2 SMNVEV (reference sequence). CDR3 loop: CASSFRAGTGRNEQFF.

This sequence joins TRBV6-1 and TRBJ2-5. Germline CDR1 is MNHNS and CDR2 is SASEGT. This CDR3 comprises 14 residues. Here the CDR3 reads CASSETSGVETQYF.

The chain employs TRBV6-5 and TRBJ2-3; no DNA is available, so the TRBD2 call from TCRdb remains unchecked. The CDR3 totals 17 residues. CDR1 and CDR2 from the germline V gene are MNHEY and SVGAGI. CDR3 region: CASSYWSGGSWTDTQYF.

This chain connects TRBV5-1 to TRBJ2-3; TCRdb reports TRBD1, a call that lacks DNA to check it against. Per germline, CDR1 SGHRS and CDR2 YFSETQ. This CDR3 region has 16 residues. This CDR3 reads CASSSITGASTDTQYF.

The CDR3 region is CASSVRDGVTDTQYF. The chain links TRBV9 to TRBJ2-3; without DNA, the TCRdb call of TRBD1 cannot be checked. The CDR3 has 15 residues. Germline values: CDR1 SGDLS, CDR2 YYNGEE.

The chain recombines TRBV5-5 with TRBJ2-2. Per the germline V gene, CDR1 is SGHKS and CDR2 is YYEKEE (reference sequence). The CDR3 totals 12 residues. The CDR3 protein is CASSTWTGELFF.

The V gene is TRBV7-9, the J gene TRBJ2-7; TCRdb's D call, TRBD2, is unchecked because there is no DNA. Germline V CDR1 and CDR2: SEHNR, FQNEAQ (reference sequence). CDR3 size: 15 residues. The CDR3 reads CASSFPGPPGDEQYF.

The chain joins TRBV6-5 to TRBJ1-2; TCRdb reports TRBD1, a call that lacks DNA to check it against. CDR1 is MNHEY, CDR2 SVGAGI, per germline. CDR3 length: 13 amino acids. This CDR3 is CASSYQRGLGYTF.

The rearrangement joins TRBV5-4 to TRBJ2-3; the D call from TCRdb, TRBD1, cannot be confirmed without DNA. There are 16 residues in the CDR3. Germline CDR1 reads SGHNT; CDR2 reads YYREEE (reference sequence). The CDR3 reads CASSKLTGVRGDTQYF.

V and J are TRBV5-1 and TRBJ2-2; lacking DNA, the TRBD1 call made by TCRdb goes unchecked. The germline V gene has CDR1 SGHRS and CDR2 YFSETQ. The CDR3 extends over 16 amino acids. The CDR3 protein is CASSSGTASNTGELFF. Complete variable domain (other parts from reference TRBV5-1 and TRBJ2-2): KAGVTQTPRYLIKTRGQQVTLSCSPISGHRSVSWYQQTPGQGLQFLFEYFSETQRNKGNFPGRFSGRQFSNSRSEMNVSTLELGDSALYLCASSSGTASNTGELFFGEGSRLTVL.

The CDR3 is CASSPTTGTGELFF. The J gene is TRBJ2-2, the V gene TRBV4-1; TCRdb picks TRBD1, but there is no DNA to check that call. The length of the CDR3 is 14 residues. Per the germline V gene, CDR1 is MGHRA and CDR2 is YSYEKL.

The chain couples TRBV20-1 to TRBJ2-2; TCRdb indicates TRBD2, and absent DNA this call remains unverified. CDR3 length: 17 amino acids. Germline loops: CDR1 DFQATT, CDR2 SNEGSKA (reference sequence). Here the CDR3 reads CSATSGAGGYNTRELFF.